The present TCR beta chain was sequenced within a study of tissue T cells after allogeneic stem cell transplantation (dated by TCRdb to 2021 to 2024). Background on the whole study: Every GVHD patient got a graft from a donor, with a handful of grafts unmodified and three CD34-selected to deplete T cells. When multiple samples of a tissue were available, H&E sections were reviewed by a pathologist, and samples with histologically apparent lymphocytes were prioritized for sequencing. The study profiled TCR beta repertoires in many tissues obtained from research autopsies of patients with and without GVHD, and also in mouse models of GVHD. The human arm was conducted as a prospective observational study, and neither blinding nor randomization was performed.

The library relied on the immunoSEQ multiplex PCR assay. TCRbeta CDR3 sequencing was done by Adaptive Biotechnologies at survey depth, reporting CDR3 sequences, V/J genes, productive frequency and template counts. TCR beta CDR3 regions were amplified from genomic DNA rather than RNA. In the authors' own workflow: Jensen-Shannon divergence served to quantify pairwise repertoire overlap between tissues, with 0 meaning identical and 1 meaning complete divergence. Based on pairwise JSD values, tissues were grouped by single-linkage agglomerative hierarchical clustering, and the results were shown as dendrograms. GLIPH2 was applied to all patient samples using simulation_depth 1000, kmer_min_depth 3, and cdr3_length_cutoff 8, and only groups with more than two unique CDR3s were retained. In a standardized tissue-overlap score, Jaccard GLIPH-group overlap across patients was extrapolated to a standard repertoire size of 1000 clones. Associations of diversity with clinical or experimental variables used linear mixed-effect models with tissue fixed effects and individual random effects. TCRdb re-hosts the immuneACCESS table, in-frame sequences only. Its copies lack some clones; in the studies checked, an unresolved V gene accounts for under half of them, and the cause for the rest is not known. V and J calls and clone size come straight from that table; D and trimming were deduced from the DNA. Within this sample are approximately 1,200 clones, with approximately 70% of them counted one time only. Of the sample, less than 30% is held by the ten largest clones.

The time point label on this specimen signifies: human tissue collected at research (rapid) autopsy. Over a roughly three-year period, several adult allo-HCT recipients who had steroid-refractory GVHD were prospectively enrolled in a research-autopsy study. Gastrointestinal GVHD was present in all GVHD patients, each of whom received several lines of GVHD-directed therapy, and roughly 5 of these patients also had skin involvement. After a median post-mortem interval of roughly 9.8 hours, autopsy tissues were collected, including GI sites from esophagus to rectum, liver, skin, and lymphoid organs such as spleen. Autopsy specimens were bisected, with one portion flash-frozen in liquid nitrogen and the remainder formalin-fixed, and GI outer muscle layers were removed. To extract genomic DNA from frozen tissues, either the Mag-Bind Blood & Tissue DNA HDQ 96 Kit on a Chemagic 360 or the DNeasy Blood & Tissue Kit was used. Extracted DNA was further purified with the Genomic DNA Clean & Concentrator-25 kit because of concern about red blood cell contamination.

Worth noting for this clone: It has no known antigen specificity. No much larger clone is present one base from it, and per-base qualities are unavailable.

Here is what the overall study found, with its caveats: Few T cell clones were found to be shared across patients, but shared repertoire signatures across patients were revealed in a tissue-specific fashion by motif-based clustering. In both patients and mice, only a limited portion of the TCR repertoire detected in tissues was captured by blood and spleen T cells. Which tissue TCRs were alloreactive or antigen-specific was not determined in the study, and some of the clones might have been host cells that persisted. Within patients, how anatomically similar the tissues were was a key factor in shaping TCR repertoire composition, regardless of disease or transplant status. The patient cohort was small and varied clinically, and sampling depth was recognized as a limitation.

The germline V gene yields MNHEY for CDR1 and SVGAGI for CDR2. V is shortened by 0 bases, J by 7 bases, and the region joining them spans 9 bases. The CDR3 contains 13 residues, cysteine and phenylalanine counted. The entry retains the CDR3 DNA only, 39 bases that are in frame from base 1. The origin of this receptor is a male patient older than 55 with steroid-refractory graft-versus-host disease after an allogeneic stem cell transplant. Some T cells may originate with the graft donor following a transplant. Source: skin, taken at autopsy. The V and J segments used are TRBV6-5 and TRBJ2-5; there is no confident call for the D gene. The bases are TGTGCCAGCAGTTACTCTGCCTGGGGGACCCAGTACTTC. Translated, this is CASSYSAWGTQYF.